Shown below are 5 T cell receptor beta chains from a single sample sequenced in a study of shared clonotypes between healthy human individuals. Produced via immunoSEQ multiplex PCR; TCRdb's table is partial and in-frame only. The data contain about 1,900,000 clones, approximately 94% of them seen just once; the ten biggest clones take up roughly 1.2%. Terminally differentiated effector memory CD45RA+ cells were left out of the naive CD8 fraction, which was CD45RO-negative and positively selected for CCR7. Sequenced sample: naive CD8+ T cells sorted from blood. The receptors originated from a man aged 18 to 29 in good health.

The chain links TRBV7-8 to TRBJ2-3; 8 positions match TRBD1. V was pared by 4 bases and J by 0 bases, with 6 bases of the junction left unmatched. Germline CDR1 SGHVS, CDR2 FQNEAQ. The CDR3 sequence is 16 residues long. This chain's CDR3 is CASSYPGQASTDTQYF. CDR3 sequence (DNA): TGTGCCAGCAGCTACCCGGGACAGGCTAGCACAGATACGCAGTATTTT.

The sample holds one count of this clone. The J gene is TRBJ1-2, the V gene TRBV6-5; D is uncertain. Deletions cut 0 bases from V and 4 bases from J, with 9 bases between. The V gene's germline CDR1 is MNHEY and CDR2 SVGAGI. This CDR3 has 14 residues. The CDR3 is CASSYSADLYGYTF. CDR3 bases: TGTGCCAGCAGTTACTCAGCAGACCTCTATGGCTACACCTTC.

CDR3: CASSESQGVQPQHF. The CDR3 DNA reads as TGCGCCAGCAGTGAGAGCCAGGGGGTTCAGCCCCAGCATTTT. The chain couples TRBV10-2 to TRBJ1-5; 7 bases are a match to TRBD1. V was clipped by 2 bases and J by 6 bases; unmatched bases: 4. This CDR3 is built from 14 residues. Germline lookup yields CDR1 WSHSY and CDR2 SAAADI.

V and J are TRBV10-2 and TRBJ1-3; 7 bases align to TRBD1. The ends lost 5 bases at V and 4 bases at J; junction bases unmatched: 11. The CDR3 loop spans 16 amino acids. Germline-derived CDR1 and CDR2 are WSHSY and SAAADI. CDR3 sequence (DNA): TGCGCCAGCAGTCCGTTTAAGGGGGCTGAGGGAAACACCATATATTTT. Translating it yields CASSPFKGAEGNTIYF.

V usage is TRBV29-1 and J usage is TRBJ2-2; 14 nucleotides match TRBD2. CDR3 length equals 17 residues. Germline assignment: CDR1 SQVTM and CDR2 ANQGSEA. With V trimmed by 1 base and J by 7 bases, 8 bases remained unmatched. The CDR3, as DNA: TGCAGCGTTGAAGGCGGAGGGACTAGCGGGGGAAACGGGGAGCTGTTTTTT. This sequence encodes CSVEGGGTSGGNGELFF.